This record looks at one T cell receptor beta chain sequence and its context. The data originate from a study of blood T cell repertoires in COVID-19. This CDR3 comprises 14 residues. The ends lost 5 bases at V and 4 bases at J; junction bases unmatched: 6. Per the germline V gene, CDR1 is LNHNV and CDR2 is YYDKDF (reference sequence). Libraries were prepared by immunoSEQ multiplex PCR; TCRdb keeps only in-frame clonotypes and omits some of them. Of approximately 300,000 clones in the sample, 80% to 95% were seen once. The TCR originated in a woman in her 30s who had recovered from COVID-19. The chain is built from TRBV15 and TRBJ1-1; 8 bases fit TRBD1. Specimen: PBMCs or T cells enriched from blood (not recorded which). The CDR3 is CATSPTGEVTEAFF. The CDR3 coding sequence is TGTGCCACCAGCCCGACAGGGGAGGTCACTGAAGCTTTCTTT.